The sequence of this TCR beta chain was determined in a study of cytomegalovirus exposure and HLA in healthy donors. Study results and caveats: Testing in vitro showed a few CMV-associated chains specific for CMV antigens. Earlier analysis yielded a pattern in which most TCR beta V segments were productive about 87% or about 30% of the time. It was taken for granted in presence/absence analyses that sequencing depth across donors was roughly uniform.

For this clone: The antigen is unknown.

Germline-derived CDR1 and CDR2 are LNHDA and SQIVND (reference sequence). The CDR3 consists of 15 residues. The V and J ends lost 9 bases and 4 bases, in that order; junction bases with no gene match: 10. In the PCR, 60 Vbeta and 13 Jbeta primers were used. Some clones are missing from TCRdb's copy, which holds only in-frame ones; the method was immunoSEQ multiplex PCR. The sample contains around 210,000 clones, 75% to 90% of which appear only once. Sequencing was performed on PBMCs. This clonotype was sampled from a woman aged 40 to 55 in good health and CMV-seronegative. This rearrangement joins TRBV19 to TRBJ2-3; the match to TRBD1 covers 10 bases. CDR3 bases: TGTGCCAGCCAGCGGGGGACAGGGGTCCCAGATACGCAGTATTTT. It encodes CASQRGTGVPDTQYF.